These 3 T cell receptor beta chains share one sample of origin, sequenced in a study of T cell responses to AZD1222 COVID-19 vaccine. The data were produced by immunoSEQ multiplex PCR, yet TCRdb's version contains in-frame clones alone and is incomplete. The sample holds tens of thousands of clones, 80% to 90% seen once. The sample was peripheral blood, taken 28 days after the second AZD1222 dose. All receptors come from an adult who received the AZD1222 COVID-19 vaccine.

This clone appeared a single time. This chain uses TRBV11-3 with TRBJ2-1, with a possible D match to TRBD2 (6 bases). This CDR3 spans 15 amino acids. Germline lookup yields CDR1 SGHNT and CDR2 YENEEA. V gave up 2 bases and J gave up 0 bases, with 8 bases separating them. The CDR3 loop is CASSLLANSYNEQFF. The CDR3 nucleotides read TGTGCCAGCAGCTTACTAGCGAACTCCTACAATGAGCAGTTCTTC.

This chain uses TRBV19 with TRBJ1-1; unclear D gene. The CDR3 loop spans 12 amino acids. Germline CDR1 reads LNHDA; CDR2 reads SQIVND (reference sequence). The V end lost 8 bases, the J end lost 0 bases, and 7 bases lay between the germline ends. This chain's CDR3 is CASGYLNTEAFF. CDR3 in DNA: TGTGCCAGTGGATACTTGAACACTGAAGCTTTCTTT. Combining the CDR3 with reference TRBV19 and TRBJ1-1 gives the whole variable domain DGGITQSPKYLFRKEGQNVTLSCEQNLNHDAMYWYRQDPGQGLRLIYYSQIVNDFQKGDIAEGYSVSREKKESFPLTVTSAQKNPTAFYLCASGYLNTEAFFGQGTRLTVV.

The rearrangement joins TRBV19 to TRBJ1-4; D gene unclear. Trimming removed 6 bases at V and 2 bases at J, with 7 bases between. CDR1 is LNHDA, CDR2 SQIVND, per germline (reference sequence). CDR3 size: 13 residues. CDR3 in amino acids: CASSWRTNEKLFF. The DNA of the CDR3 is TGTGCCAGTAGCTGGAGGACTAATGAAAAACTGTTTTTT.